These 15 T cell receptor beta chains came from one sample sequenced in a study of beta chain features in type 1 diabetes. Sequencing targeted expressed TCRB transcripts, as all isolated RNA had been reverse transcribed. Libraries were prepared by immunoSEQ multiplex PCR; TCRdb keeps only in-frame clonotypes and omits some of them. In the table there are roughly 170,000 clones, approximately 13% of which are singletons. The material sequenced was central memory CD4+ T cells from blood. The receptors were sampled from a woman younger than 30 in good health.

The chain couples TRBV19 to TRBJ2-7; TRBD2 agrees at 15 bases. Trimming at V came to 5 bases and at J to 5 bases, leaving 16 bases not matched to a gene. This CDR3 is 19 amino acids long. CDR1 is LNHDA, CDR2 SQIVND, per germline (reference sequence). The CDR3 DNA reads TGTGCCAGTAGTCCCTTTTCCGGGACTAGCGGGAGGAATATCAACGAGCAGTACTTC. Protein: CASSPFSGTSGRNINEQYF. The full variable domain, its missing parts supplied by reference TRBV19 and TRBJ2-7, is DGGITQSPKYLFRKEGQNVTLSCEQNLNHDAMYWYRQDPGQGLRLIYYSQIVNDFQKGDIAEGYSVSREKKESFPLTVTSAQKNPTAFYLCASSPFSGTSGRNINEQYFGPGTRLTVT.

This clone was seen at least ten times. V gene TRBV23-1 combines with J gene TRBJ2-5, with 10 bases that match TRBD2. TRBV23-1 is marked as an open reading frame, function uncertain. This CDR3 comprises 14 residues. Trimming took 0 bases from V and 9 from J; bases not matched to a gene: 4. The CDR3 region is CASSQSRLAGAQYF. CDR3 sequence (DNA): TGCGCCAGCAGTCAATCGAGACTAGCGGGCGCCCAGTACTTC.

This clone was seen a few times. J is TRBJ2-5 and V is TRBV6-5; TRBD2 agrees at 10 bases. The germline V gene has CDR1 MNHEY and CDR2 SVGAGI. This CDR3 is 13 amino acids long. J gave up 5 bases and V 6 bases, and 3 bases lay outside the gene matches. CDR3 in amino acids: CASSSGRGETQYF. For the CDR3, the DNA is TGTGCCAGCAGCAGCGGGAGGGGCGAGACCCAGTACTTC.

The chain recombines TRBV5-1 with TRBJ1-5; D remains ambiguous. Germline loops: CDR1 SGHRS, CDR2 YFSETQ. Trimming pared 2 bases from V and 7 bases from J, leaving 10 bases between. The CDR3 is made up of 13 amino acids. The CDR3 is CASSFAGHQPQHF. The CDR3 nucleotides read TGCGCCAGCAGCTTTGCGGGTCACCAGCCCCAGCATTTT.

The CDR3 region is CASSQDISGGANEKLFF. In DNA form, the CDR3 reads TGTGCCAGCAGCCAAGATATTTCAGGGGGCGCTAATGAAAAACTGTTTTTT. The rearrangement uses TRBV14 and TRBJ1-4; 8 bases align to TRBD1. With V trimmed by 0 bases and J by 3 bases, 6 bases remained unmatched. The CDR3 covers 17 residues. Germline V gene lookup returns CDR1 SGHDN and CDR2 FVKESK.

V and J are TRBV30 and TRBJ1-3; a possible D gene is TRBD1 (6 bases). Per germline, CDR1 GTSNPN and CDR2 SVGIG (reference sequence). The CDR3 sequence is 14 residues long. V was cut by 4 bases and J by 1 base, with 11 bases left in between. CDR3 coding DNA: TGTGCCTGGATAAGAGGGGGTTCTGGAAACACCATATATTTT. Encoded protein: CAWIRGGSGNTIYF.

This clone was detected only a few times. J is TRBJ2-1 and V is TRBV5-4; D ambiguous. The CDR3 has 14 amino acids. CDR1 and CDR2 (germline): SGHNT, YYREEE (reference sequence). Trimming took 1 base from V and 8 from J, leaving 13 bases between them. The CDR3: CASSLPLPLHEQFF. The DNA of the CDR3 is TGTGCCAGCAGCTTGCCTCTCCCACTCCATGAGCAGTTCTTC. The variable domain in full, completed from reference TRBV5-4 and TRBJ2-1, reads ETGVTQSPTHLIKTRGQQVTLRCSSQSGHNTVSWYQQALGQGPQFIFQYYREEENGRGNFPPRFSGLQFPNYSSELNVNALELDDSALYLCASSLPLPLHEQFFGPGTRLTVL.

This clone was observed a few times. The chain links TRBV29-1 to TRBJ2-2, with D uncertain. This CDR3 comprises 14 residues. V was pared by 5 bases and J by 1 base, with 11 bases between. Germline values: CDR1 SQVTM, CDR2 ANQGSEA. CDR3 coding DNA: TGCAGCGTTTTTTTACGGTGGAACACCGGGGAGCTGTTTTTT. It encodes CSVFLRWNTGELFF.

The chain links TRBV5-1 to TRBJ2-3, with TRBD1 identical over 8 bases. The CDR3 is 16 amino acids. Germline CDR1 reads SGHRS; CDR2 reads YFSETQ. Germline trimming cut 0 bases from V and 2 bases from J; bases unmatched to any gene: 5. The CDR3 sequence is CASSLVQGGLTDTQYF. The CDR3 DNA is TGCGCCAGCAGCTTGGTACAGGGGGGACTCACAGATACGCAGTATTTT.

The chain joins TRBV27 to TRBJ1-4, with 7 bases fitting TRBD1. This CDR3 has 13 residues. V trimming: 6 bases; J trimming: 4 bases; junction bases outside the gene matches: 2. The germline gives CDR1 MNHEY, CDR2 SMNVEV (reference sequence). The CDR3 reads CASRRQGNEKLFF. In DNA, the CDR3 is TGTGCCAGCAGGCGACAGGGTAATGAAAAACTGTTTTTT. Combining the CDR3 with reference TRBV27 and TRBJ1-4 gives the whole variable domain EAQVTQNPRYLITVTGKKLTVTCSQNMNHEYMSWYRQDPGLGLRQIYYSMNVEVTDKGDVPEGYKVSRKEKRNFPLILESPSPNQTSLYFCASRRQGNEKLFFGSGTQLSVL.

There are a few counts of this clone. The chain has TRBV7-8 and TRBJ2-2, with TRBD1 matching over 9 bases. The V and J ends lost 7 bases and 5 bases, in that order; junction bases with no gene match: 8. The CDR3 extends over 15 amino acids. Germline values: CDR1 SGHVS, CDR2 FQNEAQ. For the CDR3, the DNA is TGTGCCAGCATCGCACAGGGGGCTGGGACCGGGGAGCTGTTTTTT. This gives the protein CASIAQGAGTGELFF.

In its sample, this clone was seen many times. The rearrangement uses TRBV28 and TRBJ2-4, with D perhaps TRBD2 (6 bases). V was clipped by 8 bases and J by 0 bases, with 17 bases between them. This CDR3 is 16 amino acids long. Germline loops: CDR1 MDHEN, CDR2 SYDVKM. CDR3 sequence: CASYETGVGAKNIQYF. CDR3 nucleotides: TGTGCCAGCTATGAGACGGGAGTGGGAGCCAAAAACATTCAGTACTTC.

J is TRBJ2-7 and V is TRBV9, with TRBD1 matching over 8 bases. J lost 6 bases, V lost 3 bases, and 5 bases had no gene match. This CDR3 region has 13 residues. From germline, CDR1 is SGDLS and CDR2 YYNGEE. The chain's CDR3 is CASSGTGYGEQYF. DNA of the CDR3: TGTGCCAGCAGCGGGACAGGGTACGGCGAGCAGTACTTC. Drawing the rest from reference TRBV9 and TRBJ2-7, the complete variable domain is DSGVTQTPKHLITATGQRVTLRCSPRSGDLSVYWYQQSLDQGLQFLIQYYNGEERAKGNILERFSAQQFPDLHSELNLSSLELGDSALYFCASSGTGYGEQYFGPGTRLTVT.

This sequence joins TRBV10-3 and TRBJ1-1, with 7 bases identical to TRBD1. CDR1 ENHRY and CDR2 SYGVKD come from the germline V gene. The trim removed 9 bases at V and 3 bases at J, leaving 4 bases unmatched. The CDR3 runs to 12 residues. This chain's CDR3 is CAITGDDTEAFF. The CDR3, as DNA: TGTGCCATTACAGGGGATGACACTGAAGCTTTCTTT.

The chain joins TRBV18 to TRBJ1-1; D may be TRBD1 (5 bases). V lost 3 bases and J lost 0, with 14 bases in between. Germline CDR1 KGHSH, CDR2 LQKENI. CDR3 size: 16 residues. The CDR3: CASSPPSRQLNTEAFF. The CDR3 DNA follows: TGTGCCAGCTCACCCCCGAGCCGACAGTTGAACACTGAAGCTTTCTTT.